These 21 T cell receptor beta chains originate from one sample sequenced in a study of CD8+ T cells in alopecia areata. Sequencing templates came from extracted RNA that was reverse transcribed into cDNA. The method was immunoSEQ multiplex PCR; TCRdb's version includes in-frame clones alone and lacks a portion of them. This sample has roughly 110,000 clones and no singletons, with around a fifth in the ten largest. The sequencing sample was made of lesional skin. The receptor source for this set is a C3H/HeJ mouse with alopecia areata. The strain's MHC: H2-k.

In its sample, this clone was seen a few times. Gene names refer to mouse genes. The read stops 4 residues short of the end of the CDR3; the missing end is completed from the germline J gene. The chain joins TRBV14 to TRBJ1-4, with a possible D match to TRBD1 (6 bases). The V gene's germline CDR1 is SGHDT and CDR2 FRDEAV. The CDR3 consists of 14 residues. V dropped 3 bases and J dropped 2 bases, with 8 bases sitting between them. The CDR3 bases that were read are TGTGCCAGCAGTTGGGGGGGCTCCAACGAA. Its protein product is CASSWGGSNE. Given in full, the CDR3 is CASSWGGSNERLFF.

This clone was detected ten times or more. Each gene name is a mouse one. The CDR3 end lies 4 residues beyond the end of the read and is filled in from the germline J gene. The chain recombines TRBV1 with TRBJ2-5; 12 bases are shared with TRBD2. In germline, CDR1 is NSQYPW, CDR2 LRSPGD (reference sequence). The CDR3 has 15 amino acids. This CDR3 reads CTCRSGTGGMDTQYF. The sequenced part of the CDR3 DNA is TGCACCTGCAGGTCCGGGACTGGGGGGATGGAC.

As concerns this clone: The gene names given are mouse names. The missing CDR3 end, 4 residues past where the read stops, is filled in from the germline J gene. V usage is TRBV13-3 and J usage is TRBJ2-1, with D perhaps matching TRBD1 (6 bases). CDR1 and CDR2 from the germline V gene are NNHDY and SYVADS. V lost 9 bases, J lost 3 bases, and 10 bases lay in between. The CDR3 contains 12 residues. Partial CDR3 DNA: TGTGCCACCTCAGGGGTCTATGCT. It encodes CATSGVYA. The CDR3 in full is CATSGVYAEQFF.

A word on this clone: Gene names denote mouse genes. The read stops 4 residues short of the end of the CDR3; the missing end is completed from the germline J gene. The gene calls are TRBV5 and TRBJ2-3; 7 positions agree with TRBD2. Per the germline V gene, CDR1 is LGHNA and CDR2 is YNLKQL (reference sequence). There are 15 residues in the CDR3. Trimming took 0 bases from V and 3 from J; bases not matched to a gene: 3. The CDR3 region is CASSQEGGRAETLYF. The sequenced CDR3 bases are TGTGCCAGCAGCCAAGAGGGGGGGAGGGCAGAA.

This clone was counted only a few times. Mouse names are used for the genes. The CDR3 extends 4 residues past the end of the read, so its final part is completed from the germline J gene. The gene calls are TRBV1 and TRBJ1-1; D is perhaps TRBD1 (5 bases). Germline lookup yields CDR1 NSQYPW and CDR2 LRSPGD (reference sequence). CDR3 size: 12 residues. The sequenced part of the CDR3 DNA is TGCACCTGCAGTGCAGACACAGGA. This gives the protein CTCSADTG. The full CDR3 protein reads CTCSADTGEVFF.

As concerns this clone: The gene names here belong to mouse. The read terminates 4 residues ahead of where the CDR3 ends, so the germline J gene completes it. This chain uses TRBV16 with TRBJ2-5, with 7 positions matching TRBD2. Germline CDR1 is SGHSA and CDR2 is FRNQAP. The CDR3 is 14 residues long. The CDR3 DNA, read in part, is TGTGCAAGCAGCTTAGAAACTGGGGAAGAC. It translates to CASSLETGED. The whole CDR3 sequence is CASSLETGEDTQYF.

In this sample, this clone turned up a few times. The germline and genes are mouse ones. The read halts 4 residues ahead of the CDR3 end, with the missing end drawn from the germline J gene. This chain uses TRBV13-3 with TRBJ1-2; 9 bases fit TRBD1. The CDR3 is made up of 15 amino acids. Germline CDR1 NNHDY, CDR2 SYVADS. V lost 0 bases and J lost 2; bases outside the gene matches: 2. CDR3 DNA, as far as it was read: TGTGCCAGCAGTGATGAAGACAGGGGGAACTCC. Its protein product is CASSDEDRGNS. The full-length CDR3 reads as CASSDEDRGNSDYTF.

A word on this clone: Germline and genes here are mouse. The CDR3 end is not reached by the read, which stops 4 residues before it; the germline J gene fills it in. The V and J genes are TRBV13-3 and TRBJ2-7, with 11 bases that match TRBD2. Germline CDR1 is NNHDY and CDR2 is SYVADS. The CDR3 covers 14 residues. The CDR3 loop is CASSGDWGFYEQYF. CDR3 DNA (partial): TGTGCCAGCAGTGGGGACTGGGGGTTTTAT.

A remark on this clone: Mouse gene names apply. The read comes to an end 4 residues before the CDR3 does, leaving the germline J gene to fill in the end. The gene calls are TRBV13-2 and TRBJ2-7; 7 bases are shared with TRBD1. The CDR3 contains 14 residues. Per germline, CDR1 NNHNN and CDR2 SYGAGS (reference sequence). V was pared by 2 bases and J by 3 bases, with 5 bases of the junction left unmatched. CDR3 amino acids: CASGELGQIYEQYF. The part of the CDR3 DNA that was read is TGTGCCAGCGGTGAATTGGGACAGATCTAT.

Note on this clone: Here the gene names and germline are mouse. The read stops 4 residues short of the end of the CDR3; the missing end is completed from the germline J gene. V gene TRBV13-1 combines with J gene TRBJ1-2, with a weak D call TRBD1 (5 bases). V was trimmed by 3 bases and J by 4 bases, leaving 7 bases between them. CDR1 is NSHNY and CDR2 is SYGAGN in the germline V gene. The length of the CDR3 is 12 residues. This CDR3 reads CASSGGGSDYTF. CDR3 DNA, as far as it was read: TGTGCCAGCAGTGGGGGGGGCTCC.

There are many counts of this clone. Genes here carry mouse names. From the germline J gene comes the end of the CDR3, since the read stops 4 residues before it. The genes are TRBV13-3 and TRBJ2-5; 8 bases are shared with TRBD2. This CDR3 is built from 14 residues. Per germline, CDR1 NNHDY and CDR2 SYVADS. The CDR3 bases that were read are TGTGCCAGCAGTGATTGGGACTGGAGAGAC. Residues: CASSDWDWRD. The entire CDR3 protein is CASSDWDWRDTQYF.

Concerning this clone: Mouse gene names apply. Coverage ceases 4 residues before the CDR3 finishes, and the germline J gene fills in the end. The V and J genes are TRBV13-3 and TRBJ1-4, with a weak D call TRBD1 (5 bases). The CDR3 sequence is 14 residues long. In germline, CDR1 is NNHDY, CDR2 SYVADS. The V gene lost 4 bases and the J gene lost 3 bases, with 10 bases spanning the gap. The CDR3 bases that were read are TGTGCCAGCAGTCCAGGGAAGCCCAACGAA. Translated, it gives CASSPGKPNE. The CDR3, in full, reads CASSPGKPNERLFF. Full variable domain (outside the CDR3, taken from reference TRBV13-3 and TRBJ1-4): EAAVTQSPRSKVAVTGGKVTLSCHQTNNHDYMYWYRQDTGHGLRLIHYSYVADSTEKGDIPDGYKASRPSQENFSLILELASLSQTAVYFCASSPGKPNERLFFGHGTKLSVL.

This clone turned up a few times. The germline and genes are mouse ones. The CDR3 extends 4 residues past the end of the read, so its final part is completed from the germline J gene. The chain couples TRBV1 to TRBJ2-2; D may be TRBD2 (7 bases). Germline assignment: CDR1 NSQYPW and CDR2 LRSPGD (reference sequence). The CDR3 is 15 amino acids. V lost 3 bases and J 3 bases, leaving 11 bases between the germline ends. The covered CDR3 bases are TGCACCTGCAGTGCGAGGGGGGCATACACCGGG. Translation: CTCSARGAYTG. The CDR3 in full is CTCSARGAYTGQLYF.

There are a few counts of this clone. The gene symbols are mouse symbols. The CDR3 end lies 4 residues beyond the end of the read and is filled in from the germline J gene. V gene TRBV1 combines with J gene TRBJ2-7; unclear D gene. The CDR3 loop spans 15 amino acids. The V and J ends lost 0 bases and 0 bases respectively, with 9 bases between them. Germline V gene data show CDR1 as NSQYPW and CDR2 as LRSPGD (reference sequence). CDR3 DNA (partial): TGCACCTGCAGTGCAGATTTGCCAGACTCCTAT. Translated, it gives CTCSADLPDSY. The CDR3, in full, reads CTCSADLPDSYEQYF.

As for this clone: Mouse names are used for the genes. Sequencing ends 4 residues short of the CDR3 end; the germline J gene provides the rest. The chain has TRBV14 and TRBJ2-7; 9 bases agree with TRBD1. The CDR3 has 14 residues. The germline gives CDR1 SGHDT, CDR2 FRDEAV. Trimming at V came to 4 bases and at J to 0 bases, leaving 2 bases not matched to a gene. The part of the CDR3 DNA that was read is TGTGCCAGCAGTCCGACAGGGGGCTCCTAT. As protein: CASSPTGGSY. The whole CDR3 protein is CASSPTGGSYEQYF.

This clone was found many times. Germline and genes here are mouse. CDR3: CASSDAEAGYAEQFF. The CDR3 bases that were read are TGTGCCAGCAGTGATGCAGAGGCTGGCTATGCT. V and J are TRBV13-3 and TRBJ2-1; unclear D gene. Read data end 4 residues before the CDR3 end; the end is taken from the germline J gene. V was pared by 0 bases and J by 3 bases, with 10 bases between. Germline lookup yields CDR1 NNHDY and CDR2 SYVADS. The CDR3 has 15 amino acids.

This clone was seen only a few times. The genes and germline here are from mouse. With the read ending 4 residues before the CDR3 end, the germline J gene is used to fill in that end. The V and J genes are TRBV13-1 and TRBJ1-2; D remains ambiguous. This CDR3 spans 14 amino acids. Deletions cut 4 bases from V and 0 bases from J, with 10 bases between. Germline V gene sequence: CDR1 NSHNY, CDR2 SYGAGN. The CDR3 sequence: CASSFTETNSDYTF. The CDR3 bases that were read are TGTGCCAGCAGTTTCACAGAAACAAACTCC.

This clone was found a few times. Mouse gene names apply. Read sequence stops 4 residues before the CDR3 end, and the germline J gene provides the missing end. The gene calls are TRBV13-3 and TRBJ2-3; TRBD2 agrees at 12 bases. There are 16 residues in the CDR3. Trimming at V came to 5 bases and at J to 2 bases, leaving 6 bases not matched to a gene. CDR1 NNHDY and CDR2 SYVADS come from the germline V gene. The DNA read from the CDR3 is TGTGCCAGCAGGAGGACTGGGGGGGAGGTTGCAGAA. Translated: CASRRTGGEVAE. In full, the CDR3 reads CASRRTGGEVAETLYF.

There are a few counts of this clone. Gene names are the mouse ones. The sequence runs out 4 residues before the end of the CDR3; the remainder is reconstructed from the germline J gene. The chain recombines TRBV13-3 with TRBJ2-4; perhaps TRBD1 as D (6 bases). In germline, CDR1 is NNHDY, CDR2 SYVADS. The CDR3 runs 15 residues. With 3 bases removed from V and 0 bases from J, the gap between germline ends came to 11 bases. CDR3 DNA, as far as it was read: TGTGCCAGCAGTGGGACAGAATCTAGTCAAAAC. Its translation: CASSGTESSQN. The full-length CDR3 reads as CASSGTESSQNTLYF.

Notes on this clone: Mouse germline and gene names are used. CDR3 bases read: TGCACCTGCAGTGCATCCCCGGACTATAACTATGCT. It yields the protein CTCSASPDYNYA. The CDR3 in its entirety is CTCSASPDYNYAEQFF. The chain carries TRBV1 and TRBJ2-1; D is perhaps TRBD2 (5 bases). The sequence runs out 4 residues before the end of the CDR3; the remainder is reconstructed from the germline J gene. The germline V and J ends were trimmed by 2 bases and 0 bases, with 11 bases remaining between them. This CDR3 has 16 amino acids. Germline CDR1 reads NSQYPW; CDR2 reads LRSPGD (reference sequence).

A word on this clone: The genes are named according to mouse. The CDR3 extends 4 residues past the end of the read, so its final part is completed from the germline J gene. The genes are TRBV1 and TRBJ1-1; D might be TRBD1 (6 bases). The CDR3 totals 16 residues. Germline CDR1 reads NSQYPW; CDR2 reads LRSPGD (reference sequence). The covered CDR3 bases are TGCACCTGCAGTGCAGAAAGCTGGGGGGGCGCGAGA. Translation gives CTCSAESWGGAR. The entire CDR3 sequence reads CTCSAESWGGAREVFF.